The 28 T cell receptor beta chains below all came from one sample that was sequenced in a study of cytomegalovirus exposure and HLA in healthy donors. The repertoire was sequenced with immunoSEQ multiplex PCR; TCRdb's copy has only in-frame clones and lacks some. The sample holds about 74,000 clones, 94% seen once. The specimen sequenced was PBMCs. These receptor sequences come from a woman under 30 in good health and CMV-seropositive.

CDR3 in amino acids: CASSLGGLGYTF. The DNA of the CDR3 is TGTGCCAGCAGTTTAGGAGGGCTTGGCTACACCTTC. V gene TRBV27 combines with J gene TRBJ1-2; D gene unclear. The germline V gene encodes CDR1 MNHEY and CDR2 SMNVEV (reference sequence). CDR3 size: 12 residues. With 2 bases removed from V and 7 bases from J, the gap between germline ends came to 8 bases.

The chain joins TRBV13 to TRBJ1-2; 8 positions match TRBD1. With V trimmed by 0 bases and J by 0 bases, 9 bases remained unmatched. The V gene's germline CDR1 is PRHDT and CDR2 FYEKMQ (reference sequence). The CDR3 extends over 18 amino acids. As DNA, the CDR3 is TGTGCCAGCAGCTTAGGGTTAGGACAGGGAACAACTAACTATGGCTACACCTTC. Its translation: CASSLGLGQGTTNYGYTF.

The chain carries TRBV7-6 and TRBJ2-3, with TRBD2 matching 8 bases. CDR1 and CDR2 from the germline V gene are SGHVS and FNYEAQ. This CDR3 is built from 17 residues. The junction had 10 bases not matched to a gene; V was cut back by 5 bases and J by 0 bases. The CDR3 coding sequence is TGTGCCAGCAGCCAAGGTCGGGGGGGCCCTAGCACAGATACGCAGTATTTT. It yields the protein CASSQGRGGPSTDTQYF.

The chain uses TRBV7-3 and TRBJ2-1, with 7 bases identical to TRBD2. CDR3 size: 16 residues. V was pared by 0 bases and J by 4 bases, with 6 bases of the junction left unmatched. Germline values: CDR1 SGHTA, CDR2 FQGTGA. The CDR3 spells CASSLTIGRDYNEQFF. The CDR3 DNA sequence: TGTGCCAGCAGCTTAACAATTGGGAGGGATTACAATGAGCAGTTCTTC.

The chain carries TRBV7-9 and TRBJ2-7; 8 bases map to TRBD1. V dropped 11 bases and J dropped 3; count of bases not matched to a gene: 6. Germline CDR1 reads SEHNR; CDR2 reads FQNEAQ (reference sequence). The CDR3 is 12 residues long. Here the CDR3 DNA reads TGTGCCTCCTCGGACAGGGACTACGAGCAGTACTTC. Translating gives CASSDRDYEQYF.

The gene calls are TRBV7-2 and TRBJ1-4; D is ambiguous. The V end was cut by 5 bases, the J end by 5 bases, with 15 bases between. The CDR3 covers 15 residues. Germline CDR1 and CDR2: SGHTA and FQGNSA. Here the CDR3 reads CASSLYTRGNEKLFF. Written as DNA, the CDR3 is TGTGCCAGCAGCCTTTACACCCGAGGAAATGAAAAACTGTTTTTT.

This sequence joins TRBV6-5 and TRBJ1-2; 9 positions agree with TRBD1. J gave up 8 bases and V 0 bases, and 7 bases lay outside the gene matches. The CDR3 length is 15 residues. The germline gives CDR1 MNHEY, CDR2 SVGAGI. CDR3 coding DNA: TGTGCCAGCAGTTACTCGGGGACAGGGATTAAGGGCTACACCTTC. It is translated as CASSYSGTGIKGYTF.

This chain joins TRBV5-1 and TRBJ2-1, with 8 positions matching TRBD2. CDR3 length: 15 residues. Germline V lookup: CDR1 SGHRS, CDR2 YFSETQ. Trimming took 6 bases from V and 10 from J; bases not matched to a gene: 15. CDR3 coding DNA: TGCGCCAGCAATCCGGTAGCGGGGAGTCTCGGGGAGCAGTTCTTC. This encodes CASNPVAGSLGEQFF.

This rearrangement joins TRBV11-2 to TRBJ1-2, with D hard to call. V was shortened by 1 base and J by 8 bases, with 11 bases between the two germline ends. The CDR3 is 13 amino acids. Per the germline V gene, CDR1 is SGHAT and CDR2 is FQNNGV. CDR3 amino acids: CASSLGSSEGYTF. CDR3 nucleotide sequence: TGTGCCAGCAGCTTAGGATCGAGTGAGGGCTACACCTTC.

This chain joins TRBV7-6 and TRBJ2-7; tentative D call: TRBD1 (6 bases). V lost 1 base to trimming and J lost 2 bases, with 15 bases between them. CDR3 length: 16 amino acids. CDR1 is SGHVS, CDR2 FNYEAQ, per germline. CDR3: CASSLDPDRTAYEQYF. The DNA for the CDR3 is TGTGCCAGCAGCTTAGACCCTGACAGGACCGCCTACGAGCAGTACTTC.

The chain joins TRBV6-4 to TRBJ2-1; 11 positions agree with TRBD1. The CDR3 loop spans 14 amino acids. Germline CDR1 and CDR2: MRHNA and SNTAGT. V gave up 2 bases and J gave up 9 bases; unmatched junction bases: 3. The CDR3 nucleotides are TGTGCCAGCAGTGACCCCGGGACAGGGGGTGAGCAGTTCTTC. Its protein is CASSDPGTGGEQFF.

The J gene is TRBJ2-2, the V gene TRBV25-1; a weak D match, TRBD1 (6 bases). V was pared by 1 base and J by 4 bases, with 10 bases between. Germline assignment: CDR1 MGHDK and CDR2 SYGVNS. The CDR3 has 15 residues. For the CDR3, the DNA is TGTGCCAGCAGTGAATCAGGGGAAGGCACCGGGGAGCTGTTTTTT. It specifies CASSESGEGTGELFF.

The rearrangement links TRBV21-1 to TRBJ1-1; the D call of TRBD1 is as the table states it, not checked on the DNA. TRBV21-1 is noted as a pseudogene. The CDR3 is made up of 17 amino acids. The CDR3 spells CASSKPPETGPNTEAFF. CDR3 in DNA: TGTGCCAGCAGCAAACCTCCAGAGACAGGGCCGAACACTGAAGCTTTCTTT.

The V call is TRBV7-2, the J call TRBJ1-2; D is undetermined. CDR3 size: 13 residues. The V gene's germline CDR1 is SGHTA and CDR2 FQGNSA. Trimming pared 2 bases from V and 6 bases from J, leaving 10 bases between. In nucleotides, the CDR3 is TGTGCCAGCAGCTTACGTTTCGGGGATGGCTACACCTTC. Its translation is CASSLRFGDGYTF.

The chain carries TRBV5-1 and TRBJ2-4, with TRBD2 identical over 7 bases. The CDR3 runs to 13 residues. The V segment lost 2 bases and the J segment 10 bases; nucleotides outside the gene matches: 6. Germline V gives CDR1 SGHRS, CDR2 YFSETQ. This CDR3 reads CASSLSGERIQYF. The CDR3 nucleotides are TGCGCCAGCAGCTTAAGCGGGGAGAGGATTCAGTACTTC.

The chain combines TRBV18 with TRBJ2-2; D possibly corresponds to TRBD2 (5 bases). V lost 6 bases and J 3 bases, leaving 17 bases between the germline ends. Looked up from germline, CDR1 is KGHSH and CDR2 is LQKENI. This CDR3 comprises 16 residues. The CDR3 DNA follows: TGTGCCAGCTCTCCTACCGCGGGCCGGGACACCGGGGAGCTGTTTTTT. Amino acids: CASSPTAGRDTGELFF.

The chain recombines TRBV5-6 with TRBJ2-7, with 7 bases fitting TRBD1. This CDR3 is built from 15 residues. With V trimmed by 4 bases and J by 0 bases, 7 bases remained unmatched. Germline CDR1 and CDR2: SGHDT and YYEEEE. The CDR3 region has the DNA TGTGCCAGCAGCCCCCCCGGGACAGTCTCCTACGAGCAGTACTTC. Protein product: CASSPPGTVSYEQYF. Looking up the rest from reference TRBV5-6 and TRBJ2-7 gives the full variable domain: DAGVTQSPTHLIKTRGQQVTLRCSPKSGHDTVSWYQQALGQGPQFIFQYYEEEERQRGNFPDRFSGHQFPNYSSELNVNALLLGDSALYLCASSPPGTVSYEQYFGPGTRLTVT.

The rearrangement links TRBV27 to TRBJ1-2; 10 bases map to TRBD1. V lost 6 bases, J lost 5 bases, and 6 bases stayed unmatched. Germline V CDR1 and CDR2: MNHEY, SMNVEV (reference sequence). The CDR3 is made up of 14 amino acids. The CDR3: CASRDRGWTYGYTF. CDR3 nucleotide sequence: TGTGCCAGCAGGGACAGGGGGTGGACTTATGGCTACACCTTC.

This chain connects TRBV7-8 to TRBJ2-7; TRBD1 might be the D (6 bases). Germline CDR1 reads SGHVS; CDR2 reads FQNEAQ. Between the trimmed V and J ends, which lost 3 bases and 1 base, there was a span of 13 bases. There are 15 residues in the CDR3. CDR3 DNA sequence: TGTGCCAGCAGCTTCAGCTTTACAGGGTCCTACGAGCAGTACTTC. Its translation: CASSFSFTGSYEQYF.

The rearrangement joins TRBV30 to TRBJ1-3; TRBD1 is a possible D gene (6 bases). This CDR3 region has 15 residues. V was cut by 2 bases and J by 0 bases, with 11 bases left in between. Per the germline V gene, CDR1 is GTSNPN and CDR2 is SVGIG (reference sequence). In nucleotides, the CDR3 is TGTGCCTGGAGTCCAGGACAGAGCTCTGGAAACACCATATATTTT. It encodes CAWSPGQSSGNTIYF.

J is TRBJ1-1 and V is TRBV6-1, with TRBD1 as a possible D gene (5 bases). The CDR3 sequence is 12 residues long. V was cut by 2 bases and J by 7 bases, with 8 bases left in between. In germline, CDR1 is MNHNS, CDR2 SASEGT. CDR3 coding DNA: TGTGCCAGCAGTGAATGGGGCAGTGAAGCTTTCTTT. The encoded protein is CASSEWGSEAFF.

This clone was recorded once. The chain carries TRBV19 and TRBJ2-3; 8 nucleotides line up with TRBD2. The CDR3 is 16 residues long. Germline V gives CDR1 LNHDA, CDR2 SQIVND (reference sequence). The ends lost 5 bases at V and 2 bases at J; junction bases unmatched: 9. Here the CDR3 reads CASSDNSGATTDTQYF. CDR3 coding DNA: TGTGCCAGTAGTGATAATAGCGGGGCGACCACAGATACGCAGTATTTT. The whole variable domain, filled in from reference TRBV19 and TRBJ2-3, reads DGGITQSPKYLFRKEGQNVTLSCEQNLNHDAMYWYRQDPGQGLRLIYYSQIVNDFQKGDIAEGYSVSREKKESFPLTVTSAQKNPTAFYLCASSDNSGATTDTQYFGPGTRLTVL.

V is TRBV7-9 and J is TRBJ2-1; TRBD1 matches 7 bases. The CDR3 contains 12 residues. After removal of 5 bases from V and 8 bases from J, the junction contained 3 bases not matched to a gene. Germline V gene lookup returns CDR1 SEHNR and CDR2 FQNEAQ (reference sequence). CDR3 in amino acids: CASSATGYEQFF. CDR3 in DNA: TGTGCCAGCAGCGCGACAGGGTATGAGCAGTTCTTC.

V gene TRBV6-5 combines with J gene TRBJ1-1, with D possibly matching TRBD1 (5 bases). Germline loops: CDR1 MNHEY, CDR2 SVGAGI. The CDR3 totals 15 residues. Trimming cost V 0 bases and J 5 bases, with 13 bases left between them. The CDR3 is CASSYSRGRITEAFF. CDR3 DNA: TGTGCCAGCAGTTACTCCCGGGGGAGGATAACTGAAGCTTTCTTT.

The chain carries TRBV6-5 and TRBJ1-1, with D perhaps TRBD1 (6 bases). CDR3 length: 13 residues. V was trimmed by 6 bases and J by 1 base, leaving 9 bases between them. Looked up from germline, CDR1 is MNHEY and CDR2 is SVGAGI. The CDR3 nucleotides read TGTGCCAGCAGCCTACAGGGGAACACTGAAGCTTTCTTT. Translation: CASSLQGNTEAFF.

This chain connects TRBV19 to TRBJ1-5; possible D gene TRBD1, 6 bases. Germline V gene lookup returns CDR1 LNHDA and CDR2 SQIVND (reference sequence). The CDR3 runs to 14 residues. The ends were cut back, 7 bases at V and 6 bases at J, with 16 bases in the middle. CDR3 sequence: CASNGGGESQPQHF. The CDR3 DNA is TGTGCCAGTAATGGGGGGGGCGAGAGTCAGCCCCAGCATTTT.

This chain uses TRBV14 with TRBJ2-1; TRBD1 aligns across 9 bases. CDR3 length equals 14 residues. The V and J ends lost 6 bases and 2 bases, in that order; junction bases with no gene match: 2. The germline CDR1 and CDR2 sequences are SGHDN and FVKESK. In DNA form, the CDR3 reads TGTGCCAGCAGGGACAGGGGCCCCTACAATGAGCAGTTCTTC. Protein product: CASRDRGPYNEQFF.

The CDR3 reads CASSMATGVGEQYF. The CDR3 DNA reads as TGTGCCAGTAGTATGGCGACAGGGGTAGGAGAGCAGTACTTC. V is TRBV19 and J is TRBJ2-7; 8 bases agree with TRBD1. This CDR3 comprises 14 residues. CDR1 is LNHDA, CDR2 SQIVND, per germline (reference sequence). Trimming at V came to 3 bases and at J to 7 bases, leaving 8 bases not matched to a gene. The full variable domain, rest sourced from reference TRBV19 and TRBJ2-7, is DGGITQSPKYLFRKEGQNVTLSCEQNLNHDAMYWYRQDPGQGLRLIYYSQIVNDFQKGDIAEGYSVSREKKESFPLTVTSAQKNPTAFYLCASSMATGVGEQYFGPGTRLTVT.